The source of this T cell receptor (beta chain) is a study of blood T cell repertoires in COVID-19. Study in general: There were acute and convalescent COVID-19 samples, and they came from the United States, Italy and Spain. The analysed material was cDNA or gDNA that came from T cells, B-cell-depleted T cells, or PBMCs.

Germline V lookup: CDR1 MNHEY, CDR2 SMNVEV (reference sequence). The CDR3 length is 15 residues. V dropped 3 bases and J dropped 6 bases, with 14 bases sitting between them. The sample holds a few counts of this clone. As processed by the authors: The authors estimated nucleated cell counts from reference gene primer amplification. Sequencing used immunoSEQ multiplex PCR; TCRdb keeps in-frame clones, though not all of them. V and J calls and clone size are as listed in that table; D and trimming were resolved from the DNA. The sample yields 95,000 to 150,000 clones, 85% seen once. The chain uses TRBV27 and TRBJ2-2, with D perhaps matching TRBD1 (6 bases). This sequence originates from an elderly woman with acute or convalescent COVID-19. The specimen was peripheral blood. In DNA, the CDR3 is TGTGCCAGCAGTTTGGGTACAGGGTGGGCCGGGGAGCTGTTTTTT. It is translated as CASSLGTGWAGELFF.